This passage covers 31 T cell receptor beta chains from one sample sequenced in a study of Graves' ophthalmopathy and Graves' hyperthyroidism. RNA served as the template for amplifying TCR beta CDR3 regions. First-round RT-PCR employed HTBI primers, with a second-round multiplex PCR after it. MiXCR was run by TCRdb on the multiplex PCR reads, yielding one entry per CDR3 protein. The data contain over a million distinct CDR3 sequences, about 35% of them singletons. The specimen sequenced was peripheral blood or thyroid tissue (not recorded which). These receptors all stem from an adult man with Graves' hyperthyroidism.

This clonotype has a handful of counts. The chain combines TRBV5-8 with TRBJ2-7; TRBD1 agrees at 7 bases. Per the germline V gene, CDR1 is SGHTS and CDR2 is YDEGEE. CDR3 length: 16 residues. V lost 1 base, J lost 3 bases, and 10 bases stayed unmatched. CDR3 nucleotides: TGTGCCAGCAGCTTGTACTATCGGACAGGCGACTACGAGCAGTACTTC. Its protein is CASSLYYRTGDYEQYF.

The J gene is TRBJ2-1, the V gene TRBV15, with D perhaps matching TRBD2 (6 bases). Looked up from germline, CDR1 is LNHNV and CDR2 is YYDKDF (reference sequence). This CDR3 contains 14 residues. With 0 bases removed from V and 10 bases from J, the gap between germline ends came to 13 bases. The CDR3 nucleotides are TGTGCCACCAGCAGAGATCTTGAGGCGGGGGAGCAGTTCTTC. Translated: CATSRDLEAGEQFF.

V is TRBV15 and J is TRBJ2-7; TRBD2 is a possible D gene (5 bases). This CDR3 has 15 residues. Trimming removed 3 bases from V and 0 bases from J, with 12 bases in between. Germline loops: CDR1 LNHNV, CDR2 YYDKDF (reference sequence). The CDR3 reads CATSSLPEASYEQYF. CDR3 DNA: TGTGCCACCAGCAGCTTACCGGAGGCCTCCTACGAGCAGTACTTC.

This clonotype was seen at least ten times. V is TRBV12-3 or TRBV12-4 and J is TRBJ1-5; tentative D call: TRBD1 (5 bases). The ends were cut back, 2 bases at V and 2 bases at J, with 10 bases in the middle. The CDR3 spans 15 residues. CDR3 sequence: CASSLRGRGNQPQHF. CDR3 coding DNA: TGTGCCAGCAGTTTAAGGGGTCGGGGCAATCAGCCCCAGCATTTT.

The table lists this clonotype with a few counts. The V and J genes are TRBV7-2 and TRBJ1-1; 7 nucleotides align to TRBD1. The junction had 11 bases not matched to a gene; V was cut back by 5 bases and J by 2 bases. This CDR3 spans 16 amino acids. Germline loops: CDR1 SGHTA, CDR2 FQGNSA. This CDR3 is CASSVTGVRPNTEAFF. In DNA form, the CDR3 reads TGTGCCAGCAGCGTCACAGGGGTGAGGCCCAACACTGAAGCTTTCTTT.

In this sample, this clonotype turned up many times. The chain is built from TRBV5-1 and TRBJ2-7; 7 positions agree with TRBD2. V was clipped by 4 bases and J by 6 bases; unmatched bases: 10. Per germline, CDR1 SGHRS and CDR2 YFSETQ. The length of the CDR3 is 14 residues. The DNA of the CDR3 is TGCGCCAGCAGCCCTATGCCTAGCGGCTCCGAGCAGTACTTC. Its protein product is CASSPMPSGSEQYF.

The rearrangement links TRBV24-1 to TRBJ2-7; no definite D call. The length of the CDR3 is 12 residues. Germline V CDR1 and CDR2: KGHDR, SFDVKD. V was clipped by 5 bases and J by 6 bases, with 10 bases between them. The chain's CDR3 is CATSAGGFEQYF. CDR3 nucleotides: TGTGCCACCAGTGCTGGTGGCTTCGAGCAGTACTTC.

This clonotype has just one count. This clone may be a read error of a much larger clone one base away. The chain recombines TRBV9 with TRBJ1-6; D call uncertain. The CDR3 is 14 amino acids. Per germline, CDR1 SGDLS and CDR2 YYNGEE. CDR3 coding DNA: TGTGCCAGCAGCAGCGGGGTAGATAATTCATCCCTCCACTTT. This sequence encodes CASSSGVDNSSLHF.

This clonotype has more than one count but fewer than ten. V is TRBV10-2 and J is TRBJ2-2, with 8 bases identical to TRBD1. The V gene's germline CDR1 is WSHSY and CDR2 SAAADI. V was pared by 6 bases and J by 7 bases, with 10 bases of the junction left unmatched. The CDR3 runs to 15 residues. The CDR3 sequence is CASSQYRGSGGELFF. As DNA, the CDR3 is TGCGCCAGCAGCCAGTACAGGGGGTCGGGCGGGGAGCTGTTTTTT.

In this sample, this clonotype turned up many times. The V gene is TRBV2, the J gene TRBJ1-5, with D hard to call. Trimming took off 4 bases at V and 8 bases at J, with 12 bases between the two ends. From germline, CDR1 is SNHLY and CDR2 FYNNEI. The CDR3 spans 13 residues. CDR3 DNA sequence: TGTGCCAGCAGTGGGATCACCCGGGAGCCCCAGCATTTT. Amino acid sequence: CASSGITREPQHF.

The V gene is TRBV5-1, the J gene TRBJ1-6, with no clear D. Per germline, CDR1 SGHRS and CDR2 YFSETQ. V lost 1 base to trimming and J lost 7 bases, with 18 bases between them. This CDR3 region has 17 residues. The CDR3 loop is CASSLLGGPKRNSPLHF. In DNA form, the CDR3 reads TGCGCCAGCAGCTTGTTAGGCGGCCCAAAGAGAAATTCACCCCTCCACTTT.

This rearrangement joins TRBV11-2 to TRBJ1-2; TRBD1 aligns across 9 bases. Looked up from germline, CDR1 is SGHAT and CDR2 is FQNNGV. V was clipped by 1 base and J by 11 bases; unmatched bases: 8. The CDR3 is made up of 14 amino acids. DNA for the CDR3: TGTGCCAGCAGCTTAGTTCGCGGGACAGGGAGTTACACCTTC. It is translated as CASSLVRGTGSYTF.

This clonotype turned up a few times. V gene TRBV7-9 combines with J gene TRBJ1-5; D uncertain. Trimming shortened V by 5 bases and J by 2 bases, and 16 bases separated the two germline ends. This CDR3 is built from 16 residues. Germline CDR1 reads SEHNR; CDR2 reads FQNEAQ (reference sequence). Written as DNA, the CDR3 is TGTGCCAGCAGCCAAGATTCTCCGGGTGGCAATCAGCCCCAGCATTTT. Translation gives CASSQDSPGGNQPQHF.

Ten or more counts support this clonotype. The chain recombines TRBV25-1 with TRBJ2-7, with TRBD1 identical over 7 bases. This CDR3 has 14 residues. V trimming: 5 bases; J trimming: 6 bases; junction bases outside the gene matches: 10. In germline, CDR1 is MGHDK, CDR2 SYGVNS. CDR3 nucleotide sequence: TGTGCCAGCAGTACGACAAGGGGGCGCGTCGAGCAGTACTTC. This codes for CASSTTRGRVEQYF.

The chain carries TRBV20-1 and TRBJ1-6, with D uncertain. Trimming stripped 0 bases from V and 13 bases from J, with 25 bases between. This CDR3 spans 17 amino acids. Per the germline V gene, CDR1 is DFQATT and CDR2 is SNEGSKA (reference sequence). CDR3 DNA sequence: TGCAGTGCTAGAGAAAGTGAGTTCAGGACCGGCAATCAGCCCCTCCACTTT. This translates into CSARESEFRTGNQPLHF.

With respect to this clonotype: A much larger clone sits a single nucleotide away, making a read error possible. This chain uses TRBV2 with TRBJ2-5, with D perhaps being TRBD1 or TRBD2 (5 bases each). Germline V gene lookup returns CDR1 SNHLY and CDR2 FYNNEI. The CDR3 runs to 13 residues. Between the trimmed V and J ends, which lost 4 bases and 9 bases, there was a span of 15 bases. This CDR3 reads CASSVGRVGAQYF. The CDR3 nucleotides are TGTGCCAGCAGTGTGGGACGAGTGGGGGCCCAGTACTTC.

The chain carries TRBV28 and TRBJ2-7, with TRBD1 matching over 7 bases. After removal of 2 bases from V and 6 bases from J, the junction contained 10 bases not matched to a gene. CDR1 is MDHEN and CDR2 is SYDVKM in the germline V gene. The CDR3 contains 15 residues. The chain's CDR3 is CASSLPNRGSGEQYF. The CDR3 nucleotides are TGTGCCAGCAGTTTACCGAACAGGGGTTCTGGCGAGCAGTACTTC.

This clonotype was seen ten or more times. The chain links TRBV20-1 to TRBJ2-5; the D is unclear. The CDR3 is 15 residues long. The ends were cut back, 3 bases at V and 0 bases at J, with 14 bases in the middle. Germline values: CDR1 DFQATT, CDR2 SNEGSKA (reference sequence). The CDR3 nucleotides are TGCAGTGCTAGGTCTTCCGCGCGGTACCAAGAGACCCAGTACTTC. Its protein product is CSARSSARYQETQYF.

This clonotype was seen at least ten times. The chain carries TRBV6-5 and TRBJ1-4; maybe TRBD1 (5 bases). The CDR3 runs 14 residues. The V gene's germline CDR1 is MNHEY and CDR2 SVGAGI. The germline V and J ends were trimmed by 2 bases and 3 bases, with 7 bases remaining between them. CDR3 DNA: TGTGCCAGCAGTTACCGACAGCCTAATGAAAAACTGTTTTTT. As protein: CASSYRQPNEKLFF.

Concerning this clonotype: Compared with germline, one end of the junction differs, possibly owing to a read error. The gene calls are TRBV9 and TRBJ2-7; TRBD1 matches 9 bases. The CDR3 is 15 residues long. Per germline, CDR1 SGDLS and CDR2 YYNGEE. In nucleotides, the CDR3 is TGCGCCAGCAGCCCTGGGGACAGGGACTCCTACGAGCAGTACTTC. The encoded protein is CASSPGDRDSYEQYF.

The table lists this clonotype with many counts. The chain carries TRBV5-1 and TRBJ2-7, with D perhaps TRBD1 (6 bases). V was clipped by 4 bases and J by 3 bases, with 14 bases between them. CDR1 is SGHRS and CDR2 is YFSETQ in the germline V gene. The CDR3 covers 14 residues. CDR3 nucleotide sequence: TGCGCCAGCAGCCACCTCCCACAGGGCTACGAGCAGTACTTC. It encodes CASSHLPQGYEQYF.

Here the CDR3 reads CASSISGPDDTQYF. Here the CDR3 DNA reads TGTGCCAGTAGTATCTCAGGGCCCGATGATACGCAGTATTTT. The V and J genes are TRBV19 and TRBJ2-3; D is possibly TRBD1 (5 bases). Trimming stripped 3 bases from V and 6 bases from J, with 13 bases between. The CDR3 length is 14 residues. In germline, CDR1 is LNHDA, CDR2 SQIVND (reference sequence).

The rearrangement links TRBV4-1 to TRBJ1-6; the match to TRBD1 covers 7 bases. Germline CDR1 MGHRA, CDR2 YSYEKL. This CDR3 region has 17 residues. Trimming at V came to 0 bases and at J to 5 bases, leaving 7 bases not matched to a gene. Written as DNA, the CDR3 is TGCGCCAGCAGCCAAGATTTTACAGGGGCGAATAATTCACCCCTCCACTTT. This gives the protein CASSQDFTGANNSPLHF.

This chain joins TRBV10-3 and TRBJ2-5; D remains unclear. Per germline, CDR1 ENHRY and CDR2 SYGVKD. Trimming removed 10 bases at V and 5 bases at J, with 14 bases between. This CDR3 is 12 amino acids long. CDR3 sequence reads: CASRTVGETQYF. The CDR3 region has the DNA TGTGCCAGCAGGACGGTGGGGGAGACCCAGTACTTC.

The chain recombines TRBV2 with TRBJ2-5; 9 nucleotides match TRBD2. The V and J ends lost 6 bases and 5 bases, in that order; junction bases with no gene match: 13. Per germline, CDR1 SNHLY and CDR2 FYNNEI. The CDR3 extends over 16 amino acids. CDR3 amino acids: CASSARTRGGTETQYF. The CDR3 DNA follows: TGTGCCAGCAGCGCCCGGACGCGGGGGGGCACGGAGACCCAGTACTTC.

This chain uses TRBV20-1 with TRBJ2-1; 13 positions match TRBD2. Germline CDR1 and CDR2: DFQATT and SNEGSKA (reference sequence). The CDR3 sequence is 15 residues long. Trimming took 5 bases from V and 7 from J; bases not matched to a gene: 8. For the CDR3, the DNA is TGCAGTGCTGGACTACTAGCGGGAGGGCCGAATGAGCAGTTCTTC. Amino acids: CSAGLLAGGPNEQFF.

There are many counts of this clonotype. V is TRBV7-9 and J is TRBJ2-7; D gene uncertain. The CDR3 consists of 14 residues. V was shortened by 4 bases and J by 2 bases, with 12 bases between the two germline ends. Per the germline V gene, CDR1 is SEHNR and CDR2 is FQNEAQ (reference sequence). CDR3 residues: CASSSPPAPYEQYF. The CDR3 DNA reads as TGTGCCAGCAGCTCCCCCCCCGCCCCCTACGAGCAGTACTTC.

This rearrangement joins TRBV2 to TRBJ2-3; D not certain. CDR3 size: 14 residues. Germline lookup yields CDR1 SNHLY and CDR2 FYNNEI. Deletions cut 11 bases from V and 1 base from J, with 16 bases between. CDR3 bases: TGTGCCCTAAGTGGGCGCGCAGGCACAGATACGCAGTATTTT. Amino acid sequence: CALSGRAGTDTQYF.

The V call is TRBV20-1, the J call TRBJ2-7; D possibly matches TRBD1 or TRBD2 (5 bases each). The V gene's germline CDR1 is DFQATT and CDR2 SNEGSKA (reference sequence). The CDR3 totals 16 residues. V was clipped by 3 bases and J by 2 bases, with 20 bases between them. The CDR3 nucleotides are TGCAGTGCTAGCTACGGGGCGGGCACCGGGGCCTACGAGCAGTACTTC. Translation: CSASYGAGTGAYEQYF.

V and J are TRBV7-9 and TRBJ1-1; the D gene is possibly TRBD1 (5 bases). The CDR3 is 15 residues long. V gave up 6 bases and J gave up 1 base, with 15 bases separating them. The V gene's germline CDR1 is SEHNR and CDR2 FQNEAQ (reference sequence). CDR3 protein: CASSLFGGANTEAFF. Written as DNA, the CDR3 is TGTGCCAGCAGTTTGTTTGGTGGGGCGAACACTGAAGCTTTCTTT.

Many counts were recorded for this clonotype. The V and J genes are TRBV19 and TRBJ1-6; maybe TRBD1 (6 bases). Per germline, CDR1 LNHDA and CDR2 SQIVND (reference sequence). The V end was cut by 10 bases, the J end by 10 bases, with 32 bases between. CDR3 length equals 18 residues. The DNA of the CDR3 is TGTGCCATCCAGGCCTCTCATAGACAGGTCCTTCGGTGCTCACCCCTCCACTTT. Amino acids: CAIQASHRQVLRCSPLHF.